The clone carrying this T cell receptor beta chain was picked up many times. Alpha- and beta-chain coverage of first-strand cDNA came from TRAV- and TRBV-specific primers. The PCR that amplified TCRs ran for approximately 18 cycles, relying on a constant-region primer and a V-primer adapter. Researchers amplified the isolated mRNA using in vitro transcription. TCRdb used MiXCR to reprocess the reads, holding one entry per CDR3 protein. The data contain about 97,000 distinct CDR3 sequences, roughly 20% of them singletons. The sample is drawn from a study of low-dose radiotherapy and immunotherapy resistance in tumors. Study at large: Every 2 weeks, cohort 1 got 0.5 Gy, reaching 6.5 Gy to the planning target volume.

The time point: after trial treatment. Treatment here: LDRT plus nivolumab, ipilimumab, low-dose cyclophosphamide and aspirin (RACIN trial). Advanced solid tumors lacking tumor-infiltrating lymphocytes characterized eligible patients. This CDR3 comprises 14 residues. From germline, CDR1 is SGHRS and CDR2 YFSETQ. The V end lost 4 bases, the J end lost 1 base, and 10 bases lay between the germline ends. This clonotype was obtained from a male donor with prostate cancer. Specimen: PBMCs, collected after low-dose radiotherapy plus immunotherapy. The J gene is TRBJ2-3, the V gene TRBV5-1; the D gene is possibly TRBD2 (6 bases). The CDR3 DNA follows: TGCGCCAGCAGCGCGGGGCCTGGCACAGATACGCAGTATTTT. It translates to CASSAGPGTDTQYF. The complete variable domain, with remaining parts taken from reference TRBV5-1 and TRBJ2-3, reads KAGVTQTPRYLIKTRGQQVTLSCSPISGHRSVSWYQQTPGQGLQFLFEYFSETQRNKGNFPGRFSGRQFSNSRSEMNVSTLELGDSALYLCASSAGPGTDTQYFGPGTRLTVL.